What follows are 28 T cell receptor beta chains derived from one specimen sequenced in a study of CD8 T cells in ankylosing spondylitis. One entry per CDR3 protein results from TCRdb running MiXCR on the 5' RACE reads. The sample has some 87,000 distinct CDR3 sequences, approximately 30% seen once. What was sequenced was blood, either unsorted or a sorted T cell fraction (not recorded which). These receptors came from a male donor with ankylosing spondylitis or in good health (not recorded which).

The genes are TRBV5-1 and TRBJ1-2, with a tentative D call TRBD1 (6 bases). The CDR3 consists of 14 residues. Germline V lookup: CDR1 SGHRS, CDR2 YFSETQ. Trimming removed 3 bases from V and 1 base from J, with 10 bases in between. This CDR3 is CASSWTDYNYGYTF. The CDR3 nucleotides are TGCGCCAGCAGCTGGACAGACTATAACTATGGCTACACCTTC.

This clonotype was recorded a few times. This rearrangement joins TRBV20-1 to TRBJ2-1; 8 bases are shared with TRBD2. The CDR3 sequence is 14 residues long. J gave up 5 bases and V 5 bases, and 8 bases lay outside the gene matches. Germline V gene data show CDR1 as DFQATT and CDR2 as SNEGSKA (reference sequence). CDR3 residues: CSASISGTHNEQFF. For the CDR3, the DNA is TGCAGTGCTTCGATTAGCGGGACCCACAATGAGCAGTTCTTC.

This chain links TRBV7-9 with TRBJ2-1; D possibly uses TRBD1 or TRBD2 (5 bases each). This CDR3 has 13 amino acids. V was cut by 6 bases and J by 7 bases, with 13 bases left in between. CDR1 and CDR2 (germline): SEHNR, FQNEAQ (reference sequence). CDR3 in DNA: TGTGCCAGCAGGGGGCCTAGCATGAATGAGCAGTTCTTC. Encoded protein: CASRGPSMNEQFF.

This clonotype was seen many times. This chain links TRBV7-2 with TRBJ2-1, with 9 bases identical to TRBD1. CDR1 is SGHTA and CDR2 is FQGNSA in the germline V gene. The V gene end was trimmed by 7 bases and the J gene end by 5 bases; junction bases not matched to a gene: 9. The CDR3 is made up of 15 amino acids. The CDR3 sequence is CASTAGTGYHNEQFF. In nucleotides, the CDR3 is TGTGCCAGCACTGCCGGGACAGGGTATCACAATGAGCAGTTCTTC.

This clonotype occurred a few times. The V gene is TRBV2, the J gene TRBJ2-2; TRBD1 aligns across 7 bases. The CDR3 is 15 amino acids. Trimming cost V 5 bases and J 6 bases; bases outside gene matches: 9. Germline CDR1 and CDR2: SNHLY and FYNNEI. CDR3 amino acids: CASSSWTGGAGELFF. The CDR3 bases are TGTGCCAGCAGTTCTTGGACAGGTGGGGCCGGGGAGCTGTTTTTT.

The chain links TRBV6-5 to TRBJ1-5; 9 bases are shared with TRBD1. In germline, CDR1 is MNHEY, CDR2 SVGAGI. The trim removed 2 bases at V and 6 bases at J, leaving 5 bases unmatched. The CDR3 sequence is 15 residues long. CDR3 protein: CASSYTTGGGQPQHF. The DNA for the CDR3 is TGTGCCAGCAGTTACACGACAGGGGGAGGTCAGCCCCAGCATTTT.

V usage is TRBV5-1 and J usage is TRBJ2-5; D gene uncertain. V lost 0 bases to trimming and J lost 2 bases, with 11 bases between them. There are 15 residues in the CDR3. In germline, CDR1 is SGHRS, CDR2 YFSETQ. CDR3 sequence reads: CASSLANLGQETQYF. The CDR3 coding sequence is TGCGCCAGCAGCTTGGCCAACCTAGGTCAAGAGACCCAGTACTTC.

The chain uses TRBV29-1 and TRBJ2-7; maybe TRBD2 (5 bases). Germline CDR1 SQVTM, CDR2 ANQGSEA. The CDR3 has 13 residues. V lost 0 bases and J 2 bases, leaving 8 bases between the germline ends. The CDR3 here is CSVEEGSPYEQYF. The DNA for the CDR3 is TGCAGCGTTGAAGAAGGGAGTCCCTACGAGCAGTACTTC.

The rearrangement links TRBV9 to TRBJ2-5; no clear D gene. This CDR3 spans 17 amino acids. Germline loops: CDR1 SGDLS, CDR2 YYNGEE. Between the trimmed V and J ends, which lost 3 bases and 5 bases, there was a span of 23 bases. CDR3 region: CASSAPFTSPVTETQYF. CDR3 coding DNA: TGTGCCAGCAGCGCTCCTTTCACCAGCCCCGTCACGGAGACCCAGTACTTC.

This rearrangement joins TRBV5-1 to TRBJ1-2, with D possibly being TRBD1 (5 bases). The CDR3 extends over 13 amino acids. V gave up 3 bases and J gave up 6 bases, with 12 bases separating them. Germline V lookup: CDR1 SGHRS, CDR2 YFSETQ. CDR3 sequence: CASSWGTVDGYTF. DNA for the CDR3: TGCGCCAGCAGCTGGGGGACGGTGGATGGCTACACCTTC.

The chain combines TRBV9 with TRBJ2-3, with D uncertain. The V gene lost 0 bases and the J gene lost 2 bases, with 7 bases spanning the gap. From germline, CDR1 is SGDLS and CDR2 YYNGEE. The CDR3 covers 14 residues. The CDR3 sequence: CASSVGLPTDTQYF. Written as DNA, the CDR3 is TGTGCCAGCAGCGTAGGCCTTCCCACAGATACGCAGTATTTT.

The chain recombines TRBV12-3 or TRBV12-4 with TRBJ2-1; the match to TRBD1 covers 10 bases. The junction had 4 bases not matched to a gene; V was cut back by 5 bases and J by 6 bases. The CDR3 has 14 amino acids. The CDR3 DNA reads as TGTGCCAGCAGTCCCAGGACAGGGGGCAATGAGCAGTTCTTC. It yields the protein CASSPRTGGNEQFF.

This clonotype was seen a handful of times. This rearrangement joins TRBV7-7 to TRBJ2-5, with D tentatively TRBD2 (5 bases). The CDR3 is 14 residues long. From germline, CDR1 is SSHAT and CDR2 FNYEAQ (reference sequence). V dropped 5 bases and J dropped 1 base, with 11 bases sitting between them. The CDR3 region is CASSLGVSQETQYF. Here the CDR3 DNA reads TGTGCCAGCAGCCTCGGGGTGAGCCAAGAGACCCAGTACTTC.

This clonotype has more than one count but fewer than ten. The CDR3 bases are TGTGCCAGCACCCGTGGAGGGGGTGGCTACACCTTC. Translating it yields CASTRGGGGYTF. The rearrangement links TRBV12-3 or TRBV12-4 to TRBJ1-2; tentatively, D is TRBD1 (6 bases). There are 12 residues in the CDR3. Trimming shortened V by 7 bases and J by 7 bases, and 13 bases separated the two germline ends.

This clonotype has only a few counts. The chain uses TRBV20-1 and TRBJ2-7, with D unclear. The CDR3 loop spans 15 amino acids. Trimming left V 6 bases short and J 0 bases short, with 18 bases between. The V gene's germline CDR1 is DFQATT and CDR2 SNEGSKA (reference sequence). This CDR3 is CSALRTQSSSYEQYV. The DNA for the CDR3 is TGCAGTGCCCTCAGGACCCAAAGTAGCTCCTACGAGCAGTACGTC.

V and J are TRBV7-9 and TRBJ1-4; D remains unclear. V was pared by 5 bases and J by 6 bases, with 7 bases between. The CDR3 consists of 12 residues. Per the germline V gene, CDR1 is SEHNR and CDR2 is FQNEAQ (reference sequence). CDR3 sequence reads: CASSPRDEKLFF. The CDR3, as DNA: TGTGCCAGCAGCCCTCGAGATGAAAAACTGTTTTTT.

This clonotype was detected only a few times. The rearrangement joins TRBV7-8 to TRBJ2-1; D remains unclear. The CDR3 has 11 residues. Trimming removed 4 bases from V and 5 bases from J, with 3 bases in between. Germline V gene data show CDR1 as SGHVS and CDR2 as FQNEAQ. Written as DNA, the CDR3 is TGTGCCAGCAGCTCTAACAATGAGCAGTTCTTC. This translates into CASSSNNEQFF.

This clonotype was picked up many times. The rearrangement uses TRBV5-1 and TRBJ2-3, with D tentatively TRBD1 (5 bases). CDR1 is SGHRS, CDR2 YFSETQ, per germline. This CDR3 contains 14 residues. V shed 6 bases and J shed 5 bases, with 16 bases lying between them. CDR3 nucleotides: TGCGCCAGCAACCCCGGGCAGGGCGGAGATACGCAGTATTTT. Translated: CASNPGQGGDTQYF.

There are a few counts of this clonotype. V is TRBV7-3 and J is TRBJ2-1, with D possibly TRBD2 on 5 matching bases. V was pared by 1 base and J by 8 bases, with 12 bases between. The germline CDR1 and CDR2 sequences are SGHTA and FQGTGA. This CDR3 is 14 amino acids long. CDR3 loop: CASSLMHSADEQFF. As DNA, the CDR3 is TGTGCCAGCAGCTTAATGCATAGCGCGGATGAGCAGTTCTTC.

A few counts support this clonotype. V and J are TRBV15 and TRBJ2-7, with D unclear. Germline CDR1 reads LNHNV; CDR2 reads YYDKDF (reference sequence). The CDR3 contains 12 residues. Trimming pared 1 base from V and 2 bases from J, leaving 3 bases between. CDR3 coding DNA: TGTGCCACCAGCAGAGGAGCCTACGAGCAGTACTTC. Its protein product is CATSRGAYEQYF.

The gene calls are TRBV7-2 and TRBJ2-7; 12 positions match TRBD2. Unmatched junction bases numbered 4, after V lost 3 bases and J lost 4 bases. CDR1 and CDR2 (germline): SGHTA, FQGNSA. The length of the CDR3 is 15 residues. CDR3 region: CASSFSGTSGYEQYV. The CDR3 DNA reads TGTGCCAGCAGCTTTTCCGGGACTAGCGGGTACGAGCAGTACGTC.

This clonotype was found a few times. The J gene is TRBJ2-3, the V gene TRBV7-9; weak D call: TRBD2 (5 bases). This CDR3 region has 11 residues. Germline V lookup: CDR1 SEHNR, CDR2 FQNEAQ (reference sequence). With 5 bases removed from V and 7 bases from J, the gap between germline ends came to 7 bases. The CDR3 DNA reads as TGTGCCAGCAGCCAGCGGAATACGCAGTATTTT. Protein product: CASSQRNTQYF.

The sample holds one count of this clonotype. The chain is built from TRBV10-3 and TRBJ2-1; D unclear. With 8 bases removed from V and 0 bases from J, the gap between germline ends came to 8 bases. Germline V gene sequence: CDR1 ENHRY, CDR2 SYGVKD. There are 13 residues in the CDR3. In nucleotides, the CDR3 is TGTGCCATCCGCAGTGGCTCCTACAATGAGCAGTTCTTC. This encodes CAIRSGSYNEQFF.

This clonotype was detected only a few times. The chain is built from TRBV9 and TRBJ2-1; 7 nucleotides align to TRBD2. The CDR3 extends over 16 amino acids. Trimming removed 4 bases from V and 3 bases from J; junction bases left unmatched: 10. The germline gives CDR1 SGDLS, CDR2 YYNGEE. DNA for the CDR3: TGTGCCAGCAGCCCCGTGGCGGGAGAGGGCTACAATGAGCAGTTCTTC. As protein: CASSPVAGEGYNEQFF.

This clonotype has a handful of counts. The chain is built from TRBV5-6 and TRBJ2-3; no clear D gene. Between the trimmed V and J ends, which lost 0 bases and 0 bases, there was a span of 8 bases. This CDR3 comprises 15 residues. In germline, CDR1 is SGHDT, CDR2 YYEEEE. The CDR3 DNA is TGTGCCAGCAGCTTGGGGAGAACTAGCACAGATACGCAGTATTTT. Translating it yields CASSLGRTSTDTQYF.

This clonotype occurred a few times. In DNA form, the CDR3 reads TGTGCCAGCAGCCGACCGGGACTACAAGAGACCCAGTACTTC. It yields the protein CASSRPGLQETQYF. This chain links TRBV7-8 with TRBJ2-5, with 7 nucleotides matching TRBD2. The V gene's germline CDR1 is SGHVS and CDR2 FQNEAQ. This CDR3 region has 14 residues. J gave up 2 bases and V 5 bases, and 5 bases lay outside the gene matches.

The chain has TRBV7-8 and TRBJ2-7, with 11 bases lining up with TRBD1. This CDR3 is 15 amino acids long. CDR1 SGHVS and CDR2 FQNEAQ come from the germline V gene. V was clipped by 5 bases and J by 6 bases; unmatched bases: 9. The CDR3 DNA sequence: TGTGCCAGCAGCCTCTCCGGGACAGGGGGTGGCGAGCAGTACGTC. It yields the protein CASSLSGTGGGEQYV.

V usage is TRBV12-3 or TRBV12-4 and J usage is TRBJ2-1, with TRBD1 matching over 11 bases. With V trimmed by 8 bases and J by 15 bases, 12 bases remained unmatched. The CDR3 is 13 amino acids. Written as DNA, the CDR3 is TGTGCCAGCCATCCCGGACAGGGGGCTAGGCTGTTCTTC. Protein product: CASHPGQGARLFF.